This T cell receptor (beta chain) was sequenced for a study of cytomegalovirus exposure and HLA in healthy donors. Clones were sequenced by immunoSEQ multiplex PCR, and TCRdb holds only the in-frame ones, with some missing. The sample has fewer than 250,000 clones; about 87% are singletons. Study outcomes and limitations: With high specificity and sensitivity, the classifier reportedly diagnosed cytomegalovirus status. Cytomegalovirus-associated status was assigned to 150 to 200 TCR beta chains.

A note on this clone: No antigen is known for it.

V was pared by 6 bases and J by 0 bases, with 17 bases between. Germline values: CDR1 MGHRA, CDR2 YSYEKL. The CDR3 has 16 amino acids. Donors came from a validation cohort of over a hundred subjects, distinct from the first 666-subject cohort. The origin of this receptor is a man aged 18 to 30 in good health and CMV-seronegative. The sequenced sample was PBMCs. The rearrangement joins TRBV4-1 to TRBJ1-2; D is possibly TRBD1 (5 bases). The CDR3 region has the DNA TGCGCCAGCAGACTGAGGCTGGGGGGAGCTAACTATGGCTACACCTTC. Amino acids: CASRLRLGGANYGYTF.